This T cell receptor (beta chain) was sequenced during a study of chronic HIV infection and antiretroviral therapy. V was pared by 3 bases and J by 3 bases, with 15 bases between. The V gene's germline CDR1 is SGHVS and CDR2 FQNEAQ. CDR3 size: 15 residues. TCRdb ran MiXCR on the 5' RACE reads and lists one entry per CDR3 protein. Of approximately 47,000 distinct CDR3 sequences listed, roughly 19% are singletons. The source of this sequence is an adult who had HIV and had not received antiretroviral therapy, or was an uninfected healthy control (not recorded which). This chain links TRBV7-8 with TRBJ2-7; D not certain. Material for sequencing was peripheral blood. The CDR3 sequence is CASSLLESAHYEQYF. CDR3 DNA sequence: TGTGCCAGCAGCTTGTTAGAAAGCGCACACTACGAGCAGTACTTC.